Given below is one T cell receptor (beta chain) in context. This specimen comes from a study of blood T cells in healthy people across ages. Primed by a sample-barcoded 5' primer and a J-beta primer mix, a second PCR proceeded for 7 to 11 cycles. Each CDR3 protein is one row after TCRdb ran MiXCR on the 5' RACE reads. In the table there are 890,000 or so distinct CDR3 sequences, approximately 59% of which are singletons. Germline V gene data show CDR1 as SQVTM and CDR2 as ANQGSEA. CDR3 length: 13 residues. V trimming: 7 bases; J trimming: 5 bases; junction bases outside the gene matches: 5. This receptor was taken from a man younger than 40 in good health. This chain joins TRBV29-1 and TRBJ1-4; TRBD1 aligns across 9 bases. Source material: blood. The chain's CDR3 is CSAGQGGNEKLFF. As DNA, the CDR3 is TGCAGCGCGGGACAGGGTGGGAATGAAAAACTGTTTTTT.